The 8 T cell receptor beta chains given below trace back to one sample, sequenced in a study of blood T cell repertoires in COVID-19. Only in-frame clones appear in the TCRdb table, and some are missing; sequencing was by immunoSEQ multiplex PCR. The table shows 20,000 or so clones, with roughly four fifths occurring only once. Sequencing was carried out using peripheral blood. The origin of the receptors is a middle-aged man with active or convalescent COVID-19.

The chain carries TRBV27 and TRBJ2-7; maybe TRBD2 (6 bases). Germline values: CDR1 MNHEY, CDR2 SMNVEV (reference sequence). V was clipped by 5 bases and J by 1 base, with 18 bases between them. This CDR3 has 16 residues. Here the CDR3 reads CASSLGPAGSSYEQYF. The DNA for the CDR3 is TGTGCCAGCAGTCTAGGACCCGCGGGGTCATCCTACGAGCAGTACTTC.

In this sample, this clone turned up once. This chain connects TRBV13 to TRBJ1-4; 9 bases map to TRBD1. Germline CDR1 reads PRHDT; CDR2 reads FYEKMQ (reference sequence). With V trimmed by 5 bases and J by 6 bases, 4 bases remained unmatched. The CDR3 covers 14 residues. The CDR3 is CASSPGQGYEKLFF. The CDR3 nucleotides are TGTGCCAGCAGCCCGGGACAGGGTTATGAAAAACTGTTTTTT.

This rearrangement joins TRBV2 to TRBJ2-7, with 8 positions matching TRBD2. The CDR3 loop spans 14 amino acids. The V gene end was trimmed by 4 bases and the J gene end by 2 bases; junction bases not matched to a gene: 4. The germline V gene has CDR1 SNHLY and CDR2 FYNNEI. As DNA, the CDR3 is TGTGCCAGCAGTGCGGGAGGGGGGGCCTACGAGCAGTACTTC. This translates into CASSAGGGAYEQYF.

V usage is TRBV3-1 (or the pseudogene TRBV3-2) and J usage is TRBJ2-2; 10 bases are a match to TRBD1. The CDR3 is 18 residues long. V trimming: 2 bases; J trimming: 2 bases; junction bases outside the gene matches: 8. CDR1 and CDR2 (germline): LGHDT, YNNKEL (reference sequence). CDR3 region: CASSQPYRDRGNTGELFF. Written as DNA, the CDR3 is TGTGCCAGCAGCCAACCTTACCGGGACAGGGGCAACACCGGGGAGCTGTTTTTT.

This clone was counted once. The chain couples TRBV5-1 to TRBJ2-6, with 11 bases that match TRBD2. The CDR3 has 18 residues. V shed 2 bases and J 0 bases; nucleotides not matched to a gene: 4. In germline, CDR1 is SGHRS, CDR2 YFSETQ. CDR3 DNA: TGCGCCAGCAGCTTAAGACTAGCGGGGAGCTCTGGGGCCAACGTCCTGACTTTC. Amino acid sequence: CASSLRLAGSSGANVLTF.

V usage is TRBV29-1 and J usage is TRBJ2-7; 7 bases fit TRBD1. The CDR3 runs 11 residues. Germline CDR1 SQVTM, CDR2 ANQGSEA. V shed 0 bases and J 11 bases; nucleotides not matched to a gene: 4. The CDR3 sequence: CSVEDLGGEYF. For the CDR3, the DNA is TGCAGCGTTGAAGATCTAGGGGGCGAGTACTTC.

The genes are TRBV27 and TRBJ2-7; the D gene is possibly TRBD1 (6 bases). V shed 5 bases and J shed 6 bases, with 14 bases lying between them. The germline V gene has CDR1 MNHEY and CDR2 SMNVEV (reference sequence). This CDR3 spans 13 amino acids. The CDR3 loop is CASSTQGTSEQYF. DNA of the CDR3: TGTGCCAGCAGTACCCAGGGGACGAGCGAGCAGTACTTC.

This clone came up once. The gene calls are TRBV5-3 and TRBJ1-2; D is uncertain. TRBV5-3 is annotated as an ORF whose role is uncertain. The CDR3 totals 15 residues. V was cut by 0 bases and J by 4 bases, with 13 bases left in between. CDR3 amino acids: CARSLVEGASYGYTF. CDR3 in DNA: TGTGCCAGAAGCTTGGTGGAGGGAGCGTCCTATGGCTACACCTTC.